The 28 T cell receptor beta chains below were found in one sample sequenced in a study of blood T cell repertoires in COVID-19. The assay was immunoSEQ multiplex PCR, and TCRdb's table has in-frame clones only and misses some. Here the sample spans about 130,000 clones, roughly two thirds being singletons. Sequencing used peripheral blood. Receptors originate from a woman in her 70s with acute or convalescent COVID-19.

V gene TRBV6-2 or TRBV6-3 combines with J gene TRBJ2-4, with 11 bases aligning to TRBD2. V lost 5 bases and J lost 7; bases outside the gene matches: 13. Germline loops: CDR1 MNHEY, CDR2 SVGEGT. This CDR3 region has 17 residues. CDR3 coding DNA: TGTGCCAGCAGTAGGGGACTTTCGACTAGCGGGGCCAACATTCAGTACTTC. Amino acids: CASSRGLSTSGANIQYF.

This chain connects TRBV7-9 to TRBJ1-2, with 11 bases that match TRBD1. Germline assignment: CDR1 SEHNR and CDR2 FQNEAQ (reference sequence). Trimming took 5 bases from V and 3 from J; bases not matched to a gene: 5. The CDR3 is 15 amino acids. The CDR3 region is CASSLGTGGHYGYTF. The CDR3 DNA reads TGTGCCAGCAGCCTAGGGACAGGGGGGCACTATGGCTACACCTTC.

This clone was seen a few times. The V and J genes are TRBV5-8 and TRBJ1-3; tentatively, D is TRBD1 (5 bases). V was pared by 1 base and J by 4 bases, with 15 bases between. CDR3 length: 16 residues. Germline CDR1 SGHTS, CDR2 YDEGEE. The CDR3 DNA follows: TGTGCCAGCAGCTTGAAGGGAGGACACTCGGGAAACACCATATATTTT. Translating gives CASSLKGGHSGNTIYF.

The CDR3 DNA sequence: TGTGCCAGCAGCCAAGTGACTAGCGGGGGGGCAAGCACAGATACGCAGTATTTT. Translating gives CASSQVTSGGASTDTQYF. The chain has TRBV3-1 (or the pseudogene TRBV3-2) and TRBJ2-3, with 14 bases identical to TRBD2. CDR1 and CDR2 (germline): LGHDT, YNNKEL (reference sequence). Trimming took 1 base from V and 0 from J; bases not matched to a gene: 3. The CDR3 consists of 18 residues.

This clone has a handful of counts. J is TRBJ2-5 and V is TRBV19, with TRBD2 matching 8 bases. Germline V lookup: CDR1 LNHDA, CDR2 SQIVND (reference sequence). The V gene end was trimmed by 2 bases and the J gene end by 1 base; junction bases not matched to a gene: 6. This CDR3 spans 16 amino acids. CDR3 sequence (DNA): TGTGCCAGTAGTATAACCCAGCGGGGGATCCAAGAGACCCAGTACTTC. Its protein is CASSITQRGIQETQYF.

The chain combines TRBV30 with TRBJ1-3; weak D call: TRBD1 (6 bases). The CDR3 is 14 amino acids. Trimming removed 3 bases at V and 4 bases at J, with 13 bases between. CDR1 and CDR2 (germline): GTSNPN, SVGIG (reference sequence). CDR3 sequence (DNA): TGTGCCTGGAGCCGGCCAGGGGCGGGAAACACCATATATTTT. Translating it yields CAWSRPGAGNTIYF.

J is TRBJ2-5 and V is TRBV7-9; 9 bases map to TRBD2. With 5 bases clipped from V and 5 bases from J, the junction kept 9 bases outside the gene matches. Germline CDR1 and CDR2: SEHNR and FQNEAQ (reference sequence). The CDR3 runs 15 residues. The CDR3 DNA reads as TGTGCCAGCAGCACCGGGAGCGGGGGGCTGGAGACCCAGTACTTC. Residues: CASSTGSGGLETQYF.

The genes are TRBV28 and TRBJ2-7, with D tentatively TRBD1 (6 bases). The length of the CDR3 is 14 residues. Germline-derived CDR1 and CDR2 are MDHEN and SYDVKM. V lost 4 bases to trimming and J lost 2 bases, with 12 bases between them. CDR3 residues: CASSSGQTPYEQYF. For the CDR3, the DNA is TGTGCCAGCAGTTCCGGACAGACCCCCTACGAGCAGTACTTC.

The CDR3 reads CASSLEPGIVLTGELFF. CDR3 DNA sequence: TGCGCCAGCAGCTTGGAGCCAGGGATTGTCCTCACCGGGGAGCTGTTTTTT. The V gene is TRBV5-1, the J gene TRBJ2-2; maybe TRBD1 (5 bases). Trimming cost V 0 bases and J 4 bases, with 16 bases left between them. This CDR3 region has 17 residues. Germline-derived CDR1 and CDR2 are SGHRS and YFSETQ. Full variable domain (rest looked up from reference TRBV5-1 and TRBJ2-2): KAGVTQTPRYLIKTRGQQVTLSCSPISGHRSVSWYQQTPGQGLQFLFEYFSETQRNKGNFPGRFSGRQFSNSRSEMNVSTLELGDSALYLCASSLEPGIVLTGELFFGEGSRLTVL.

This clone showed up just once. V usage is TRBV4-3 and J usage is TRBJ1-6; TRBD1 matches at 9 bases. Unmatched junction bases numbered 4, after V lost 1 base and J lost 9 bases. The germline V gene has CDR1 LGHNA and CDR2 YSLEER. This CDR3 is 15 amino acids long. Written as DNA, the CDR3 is TGCGCCAGCAGCCAAGCCGGGACAGGGACTTCACCCCTCCACTTT. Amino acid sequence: CASSQAGTGTSPLHF.

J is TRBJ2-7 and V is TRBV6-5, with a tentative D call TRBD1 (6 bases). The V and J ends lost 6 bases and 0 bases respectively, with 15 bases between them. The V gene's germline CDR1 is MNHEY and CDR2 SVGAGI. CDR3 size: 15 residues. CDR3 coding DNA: TGTGCCAGCAGCGACCCGGGACAAAGCTCCTACGAGCAGTACTTC. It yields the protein CASSDPGQSSYEQYF.

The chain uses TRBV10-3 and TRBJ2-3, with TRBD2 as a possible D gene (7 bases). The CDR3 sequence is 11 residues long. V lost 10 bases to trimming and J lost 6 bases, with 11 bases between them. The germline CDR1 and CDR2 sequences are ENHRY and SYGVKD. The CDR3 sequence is CASGGEDTQYF. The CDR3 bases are TGTGCCAGCGGGGGCGAGGATACGCAGTATTTT.

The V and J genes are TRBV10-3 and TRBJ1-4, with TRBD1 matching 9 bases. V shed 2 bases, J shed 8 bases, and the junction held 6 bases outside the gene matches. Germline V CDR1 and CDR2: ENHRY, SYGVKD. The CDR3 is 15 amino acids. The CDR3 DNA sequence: TGTGCCATCAGTGAGCCGACAGGGGGTCGGGAAAAACTGTTTTTT. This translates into CAISEPTGGREKLFF.

The DNA of the CDR3 is TGTGCCAGCAGCAAAGTGGGGACAGCCATCTCCTACGAGCAGTACTTC. It specifies CASSKVGTAISYEQYF. This rearrangement joins TRBV21-1 to TRBJ2-7; the table's D call, TRBD1, was not checked against the DNA. TRBV21-1 is a pseudogene. This CDR3 is 16 amino acids long.

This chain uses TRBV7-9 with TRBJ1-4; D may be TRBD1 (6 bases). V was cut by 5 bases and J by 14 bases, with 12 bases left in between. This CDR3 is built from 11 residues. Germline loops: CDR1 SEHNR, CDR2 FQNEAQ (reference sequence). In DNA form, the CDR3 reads TGTGCCAGCAGCCTAGGACAGACGCTGTTTTTT. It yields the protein CASSLGQTLFF.

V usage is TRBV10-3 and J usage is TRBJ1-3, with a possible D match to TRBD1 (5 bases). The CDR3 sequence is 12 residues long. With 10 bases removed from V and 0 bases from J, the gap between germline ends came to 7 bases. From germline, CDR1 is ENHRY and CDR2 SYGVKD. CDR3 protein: CASGASGNTIYF. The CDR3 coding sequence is TGTGCCAGTGGGGCCTCTGGAAACACCATATATTTT.

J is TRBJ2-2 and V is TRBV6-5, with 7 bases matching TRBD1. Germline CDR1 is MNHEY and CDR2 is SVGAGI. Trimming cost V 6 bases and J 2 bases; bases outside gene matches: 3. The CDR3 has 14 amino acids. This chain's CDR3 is CASRRDSNTGELFF. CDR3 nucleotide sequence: TGTGCCAGCAGACGGGACAGCAACACCGGGGAGCTGTTTTTT.

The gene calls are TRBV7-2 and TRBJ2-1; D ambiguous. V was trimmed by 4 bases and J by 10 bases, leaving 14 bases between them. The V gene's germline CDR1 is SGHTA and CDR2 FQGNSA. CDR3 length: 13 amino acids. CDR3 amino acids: CASSYLAEAEQFF. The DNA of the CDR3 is TGTGCCAGCAGCTACCTTGCTGAAGCGGAGCAGTTCTTC.

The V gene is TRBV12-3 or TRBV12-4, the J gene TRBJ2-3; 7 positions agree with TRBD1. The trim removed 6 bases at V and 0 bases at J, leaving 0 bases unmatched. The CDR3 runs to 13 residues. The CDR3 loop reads CASRTGSTDTQYF. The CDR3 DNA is TGTGCCAGCAGGACAGGGAGCACAGATACGCAGTATTTT.

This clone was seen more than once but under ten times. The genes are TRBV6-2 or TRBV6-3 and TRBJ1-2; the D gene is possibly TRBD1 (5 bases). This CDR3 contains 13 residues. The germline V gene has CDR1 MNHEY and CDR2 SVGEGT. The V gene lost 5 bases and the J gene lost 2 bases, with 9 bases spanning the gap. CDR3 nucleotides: TGTGCCAGCAGTCCGGACATAAACTATGGCTACACCTTC. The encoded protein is CASSPDINYGYTF.

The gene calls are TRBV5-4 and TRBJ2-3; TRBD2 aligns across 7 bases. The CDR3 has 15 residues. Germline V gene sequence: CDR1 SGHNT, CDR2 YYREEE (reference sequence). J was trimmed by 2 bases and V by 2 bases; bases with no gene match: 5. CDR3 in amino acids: CASSFYAGVTDTQYF. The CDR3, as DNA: TGTGCCAGCAGCTTCTATGCGGGAGTCACAGATACGCAGTATTTT.

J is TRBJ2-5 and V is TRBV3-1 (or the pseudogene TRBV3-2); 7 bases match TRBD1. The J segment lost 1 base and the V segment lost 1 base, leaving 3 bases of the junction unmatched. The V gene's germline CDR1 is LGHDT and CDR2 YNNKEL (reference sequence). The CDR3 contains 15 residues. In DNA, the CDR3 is TGTGCCAGCAGCCAAGTGACAGGGATCCAAGAGACCCAGTACTTC. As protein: CASSQVTGIQETQYF.

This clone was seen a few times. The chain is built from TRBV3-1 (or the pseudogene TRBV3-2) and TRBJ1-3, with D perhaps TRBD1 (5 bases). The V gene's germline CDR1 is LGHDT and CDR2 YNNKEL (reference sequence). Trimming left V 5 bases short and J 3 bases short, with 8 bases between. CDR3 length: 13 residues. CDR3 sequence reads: CASSRGNGNTIYF. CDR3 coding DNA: TGTGCCAGCAGCAGGGGAAATGGAAACACCATATATTTT.

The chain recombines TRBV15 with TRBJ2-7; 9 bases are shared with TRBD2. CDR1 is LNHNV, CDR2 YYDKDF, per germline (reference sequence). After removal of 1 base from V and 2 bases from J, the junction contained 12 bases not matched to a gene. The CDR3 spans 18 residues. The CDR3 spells CATSRGLGAGGVPYEQYF. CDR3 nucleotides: TGTGCCACCAGCAGAGGCTTAGGGGCGGGAGGGGTTCCCTACGAGCAGTACTTC.

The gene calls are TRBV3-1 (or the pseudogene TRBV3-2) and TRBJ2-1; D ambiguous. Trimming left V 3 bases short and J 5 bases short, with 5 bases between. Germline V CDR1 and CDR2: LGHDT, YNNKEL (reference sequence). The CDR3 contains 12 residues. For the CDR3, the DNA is TGTGCCAGCAGCCACTCGGACAATGAGCAGTTCTTC. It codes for CASSHSDNEQFF.

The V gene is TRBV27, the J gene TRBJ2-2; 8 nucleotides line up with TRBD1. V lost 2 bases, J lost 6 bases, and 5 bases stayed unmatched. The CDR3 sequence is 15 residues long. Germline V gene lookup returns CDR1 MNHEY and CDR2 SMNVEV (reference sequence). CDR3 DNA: TGTGCCAGCAGTTTAGACAGGGGTTATTCCGGGGAGCTGTTTTTT. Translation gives CASSLDRGYSGELFF.

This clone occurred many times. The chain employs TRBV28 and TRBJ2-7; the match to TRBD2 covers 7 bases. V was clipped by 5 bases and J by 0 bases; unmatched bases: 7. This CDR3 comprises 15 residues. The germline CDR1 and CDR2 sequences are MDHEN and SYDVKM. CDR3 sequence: CASSGASGVSYEQYF. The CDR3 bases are TGTGCCAGCAGTGGGGCTAGCGGCGTCTCCTACGAGCAGTACTTC.

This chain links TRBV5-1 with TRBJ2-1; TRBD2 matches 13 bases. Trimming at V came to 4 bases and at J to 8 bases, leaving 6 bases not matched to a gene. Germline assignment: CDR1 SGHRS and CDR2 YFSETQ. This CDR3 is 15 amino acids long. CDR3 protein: CASSGWTSGSDEQFF. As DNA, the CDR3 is TGCGCCAGCAGCGGATGGACTAGCGGGAGCGATGAGCAGTTCTTC.